These 21 T cell receptor beta chains came from one sample sequenced in a study of shared clonotypes between healthy human individuals. Measured with immunoSEQ multiplex PCR; TCRdb has only the in-frame clones, and not every one. This sample has fewer than 1.8 million clones, with approximately 98.5% found just once. What was sequenced was naive CD4+ T cells sorted from blood. Stated subset: CD45RA+ positively selected. The receptors stem from a young man in good health.

CDR3 loop: CATSSVRQGGYTF. The CDR3 coding sequence is TGTGCCACCAGCAGCGTCAGGCAGGGCGGCTACACCTTC. This rearrangement joins TRBV15 to TRBJ1-2; the D gene is possibly TRBD1 (5 bases). The CDR3 is made up of 13 amino acids. The V and J ends lost 3 bases and 8 bases respectively, with 13 bases between them. CDR1 is LNHNV and CDR2 is YYDKDF in the germline V gene (reference sequence).

A word on this clone: Other DNA sequences within the sample encode an identical CDR3. V gene TRBV5-1 combines with J gene TRBJ2-7; D may match TRBD1 or TRBD2 (5 bases each). This CDR3 is built from 15 residues. Trimming left V 3 bases short and J 0 bases short, with 13 bases between. Germline V gives CDR1 SGHRS, CDR2 YFSETQ. CDR3 nucleotide sequence: TGCGCCAGCAGCTGGGGGACGAGGAGCTCCTACGAGCAGTACTTC. This encodes CASSWGTRSSYEQYF.

This sequence joins TRBV5-5 and TRBJ2-1; the match to TRBD2 covers 10 bases. Trimming cost V 4 bases and J 3 bases; bases outside gene matches: 7. This CDR3 is 16 amino acids long. CDR1 and CDR2 from the germline V gene are SGHKS and YYEKEE (reference sequence). The CDR3, as DNA: TGTGCCAGCAGCCTAGCGGGAGACCCCCTCTACAATGAGCAGTTCTTC. Translating it yields CASSLAGDPLYNEQFF.

This chain uses TRBV29-1 with TRBJ2-1, with D perhaps matching TRBD2 (6 bases). In germline, CDR1 is SQVTM, CDR2 ANQGSEA. This CDR3 has 12 amino acids. The CDR3 DNA reads TGCCGAGTTGACATAAGCGGGCATGAGCAGTTCTTC. Protein sequence: CRVDISGHEQFF.

V usage is TRBV5-1 and J usage is TRBJ2-1; D is perhaps TRBD1 (5 bases). Germline CDR1 reads SGHRS; CDR2 reads YFSETQ. This CDR3 has 15 residues. V was pared by 2 bases and J by 2 bases, with 11 bases between. The CDR3 is CASSFQTGPYNEQFF. The CDR3 DNA is TGCGCCAGCAGCTTTCAAACAGGTCCCTACAATGAGCAGTTCTTC.

The chain carries TRBV2 and TRBJ2-7; D may be TRBD1 (8 bases). The CDR3 runs 13 residues. Germline loops: CDR1 SNHLY, CDR2 FYNNEI. V was cut by 8 bases and J by 2 bases, with 13 bases left in between. CDR3 protein: CASAQGGAYEQYF. The CDR3 nucleotides read TGTGCCAGCGCACAGGGGGGGGCCTACGAGCAGTACTTC.

J is TRBJ2-7 and V is TRBV5-1; D is perhaps TRBD1 or TRBD2 (5 bases each). The ends were cut back, 6 bases at V and 3 bases at J, with 10 bases in the middle. Germline V CDR1 and CDR2: SGHRS, YFSETQ. This CDR3 spans 12 amino acids. In DNA form, the CDR3 reads TGCGCCAGCACCGGGACCCACTACGAGCAGTACTTC. Translation: CASTGTHYEQYF.

The genes are TRBV10-3 and TRBJ2-7; 12 positions agree with TRBD2. The CDR3 covers 16 residues. Germline loops: CDR1 ENHRY, CDR2 SYGVKD. V gave up 4 bases and J gave up 2 bases; unmatched junction bases: 6. This CDR3 reads CAISGSSGRAAYEQYF. DNA for the CDR3: TGTGCCATCAGTGGGTCTAGCGGGAGGGCCGCCTACGAGCAGTACTTC.

This chain links TRBV5-6 with TRBJ2-5; 9 bases map to TRBD1. In germline, CDR1 is SGHDT, CDR2 YYEEEE. The V gene end was trimmed by 2 bases and the J gene end by 1 base; junction bases not matched to a gene: 3. CDR3 length: 15 residues. CDR3 in amino acids: CASSFWDRAQETQYF. In DNA form, the CDR3 reads TGTGCCAGCAGCTTCTGGGACAGGGCCCAAGAGACCCAGTACTTC.

The chain combines TRBV2 with TRBJ2-1; 8 nucleotides line up with TRBD2. The length of the CDR3 is 16 residues. V trimming: 1 base; J trimming: 6 bases; junction bases outside the gene matches: 8. Per the germline V gene, CDR1 is SNHLY and CDR2 is FYNNEI. The CDR3 protein is CASSEDYGGRRNEQFF. The CDR3 nucleotides read TGTGCCAGCAGTGAAGACTATGGCGGGAGGCGCAATGAGCAGTTCTTC.

The chain links TRBV2 to TRBJ2-7; 7 nucleotides align to TRBD2. V lost 10 bases and J lost 2; bases outside the gene matches: 11. The CDR3 has 14 amino acids. Germline V gene lookup returns CDR1 SNHLY and CDR2 FYNNEI. CDR3 DNA: TGTGCCACCAGGAGACTAGCAGCTACCTACGAGCAGTACTTC. As protein: CATRRLAATYEQYF.

This chain links TRBV19 with TRBJ2-2; no clear D gene. From germline, CDR1 is LNHDA and CDR2 SQIVND (reference sequence). V dropped 3 bases and J dropped 6 bases, with 11 bases sitting between them. The CDR3 is 14 amino acids. The CDR3 is CASSITRWAGELFF. The DNA for the CDR3 is TGTGCCAGTAGTATTACCCGTTGGGCCGGGGAGCTGTTTTTT.

CDR3 sequence reads: CASSLGQGLSGANVLTF. CDR3 nucleotide sequence: TGTGCCAGCAGCTTAGGACAGGGACTCTCTGGGGCCAACGTCCTGACTTTC. The gene calls are TRBV7-6 and TRBJ2-6; possibly TRBD1 for D (7 bases). The CDR3 runs 17 residues. Between the trimmed V and J ends, which lost 1 base and 0 bases, there was a span of 10 bases. Germline lookup yields CDR1 SGHVS and CDR2 FNYEAQ.

This sequence joins TRBV9 and TRBJ2-1, with D perhaps TRBD2 (6 bases). This CDR3 spans 15 amino acids. CDR1 and CDR2 (germline): SGDLS, YYNGEE. Trimming cost V 0 bases and J 3 bases, with 10 bases left between them. CDR3 amino acids: CASSVGREFYNEQFF. The CDR3 DNA reads TGTGCCAGCAGCGTAGGGAGGGAGTTCTACAATGAGCAGTTCTTC.

The chain employs TRBV29-1 and TRBJ1-2, with D tentatively TRBD1 (6 bases). This CDR3 contains 16 residues. Germline loops: CDR1 SQVTM, CDR2 ANQGSEA. V was cut by 4 bases and J by 4 bases, with 22 bases left in between. CDR3 protein: CSVVYPALVRGYGYTF. CDR3 DNA sequence: TGCAGCGTTGTATACCCGGCGCTAGTCAGGGGCTATGGCTACACCTTC.

V usage is TRBV2 and J usage is TRBJ1-1; TRBD1 aligns across 7 bases. CDR1 is SNHLY, CDR2 FYNNEI, per germline. The CDR3 has 12 residues. J was trimmed by 8 bases and V by 0 bases; bases with no gene match: 0. The DNA of the CDR3 is TGTGCCAGCAGTGAAGCGGACAGGGAAGCTTTCTTT. Translated: CASSEADREAFF.

The chain carries TRBV29-1 and TRBJ2-7, with 11 bases fitting TRBD1. CDR3 length equals 16 residues. J gave up 5 bases and V 6 bases, and 15 bases lay outside the gene matches. Germline CDR1 reads SQVTM; CDR2 reads ANQGSEA. The CDR3 DNA follows: TGCAGCGTACGAGGGGACCGGGACAGGGGGGTAAACGAGCAGTACTTC. Translating gives CSVRGDRDRGVNEQYF.

The chain employs TRBV9 and TRBJ1-3; D might be TRBD1 (6 bases). Germline V lookup: CDR1 SGDLS, CDR2 YYNGEE. The CDR3 is made up of 15 amino acids. Trimming stripped 4 bases from V and 0 bases from J, with 11 bases between. This CDR3 reads CASSLRGGSGNTIYF. As DNA, the CDR3 is TGTGCCAGCAGCCTTCGAGGGGGCTCTGGAAACACCATATATTTT.

This rearrangement joins TRBV7-8 to TRBJ1-5; perhaps TRBD1 as D (5 bases). Germline V gene data show CDR1 as SGHVS and CDR2 as FQNEAQ. The CDR3 sequence is 15 residues long. Between the trimmed V and J ends, which lost 1 base and 4 bases, there was a span of 11 bases. The CDR3 loop is CASSLETVRNQPQHF. The CDR3 nucleotides read TGTGCCAGCAGCTTAGAGACAGTCCGAAATCAGCCCCAGCATTTT.

The chain employs TRBV2 and TRBJ2-1; 11 positions agree with TRBD2. Germline CDR1 SNHLY, CDR2 FYNNEI. V shed 5 bases, J shed 3 bases, and the junction held 6 bases outside the gene matches. The CDR3 is 16 residues long. This CDR3 reads CASSFLAGGRYNEQFF. As DNA, the CDR3 is TGTGCCAGCAGTTTCCTAGCGGGAGGCCGCTACAATGAGCAGTTCTTC.

The rearrangement uses TRBV9 and TRBJ2-1; 12 bases align to TRBD2. Germline CDR1 is SGDLS and CDR2 is YYNGEE. The CDR3 extends over 16 amino acids. V dropped 2 bases and J dropped 2; count of bases not matched to a gene: 2. CDR3 amino acids: CASSVASGRAYNEQFF. The CDR3 nucleotides are TGTGCCAGCAGCGTGGCTAGCGGGAGGGCCTACAATGAGCAGTTCTTC.